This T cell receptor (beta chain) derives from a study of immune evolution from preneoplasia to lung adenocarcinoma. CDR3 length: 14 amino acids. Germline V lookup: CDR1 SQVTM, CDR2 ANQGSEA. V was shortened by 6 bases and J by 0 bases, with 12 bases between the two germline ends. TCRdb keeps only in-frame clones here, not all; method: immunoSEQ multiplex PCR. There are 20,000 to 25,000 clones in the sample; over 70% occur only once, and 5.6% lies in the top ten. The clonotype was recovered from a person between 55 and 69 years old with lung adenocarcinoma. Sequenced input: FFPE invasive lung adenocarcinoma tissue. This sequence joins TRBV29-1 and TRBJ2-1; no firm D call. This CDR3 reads CSVAQSSSYNEQFF. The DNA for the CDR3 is TGCAGCGTCGCCCAGTCAAGCTCCTACAATGAGCAGTTCTTC.